What follows describes a single TCR beta chain. TCRdb reprocessed the PCR reads with MiXCR, giving one entry per CDR3 protein. The sample carries approximately 30,000 distinct CDR3 sequences, around 53% recorded once. The sample's time point: late sampling 161 to 241 days after vaccination in three convalescent patients. The CDR3 consists of 13 residues. Germline CDR1 reads SGHDN; CDR2 reads FVKESK. V was trimmed by 4 bases and J by 8 bases, leaving 9 bases between them. These data come from a study of vaccination and CD4 T cells after COVID-19. On the study more broadly: Sampling occurred at day 14 and days 161 to 241 post-vaccination in a few convalescent patients.

The receptor's source is a human donor who had recovered from COVID-19. The material was CD4+ T cells from blood, obtained about 7 months after SARS-CoV-2 vaccination. The gene calls are TRBV14 and TRBJ1-6; D not resolved. CDR3 in DNA: TGTGCCAGCAGCCCACAGCTCGATTCACCCCTCCACTTT. Its translation is CASSPQLDSPLHF.